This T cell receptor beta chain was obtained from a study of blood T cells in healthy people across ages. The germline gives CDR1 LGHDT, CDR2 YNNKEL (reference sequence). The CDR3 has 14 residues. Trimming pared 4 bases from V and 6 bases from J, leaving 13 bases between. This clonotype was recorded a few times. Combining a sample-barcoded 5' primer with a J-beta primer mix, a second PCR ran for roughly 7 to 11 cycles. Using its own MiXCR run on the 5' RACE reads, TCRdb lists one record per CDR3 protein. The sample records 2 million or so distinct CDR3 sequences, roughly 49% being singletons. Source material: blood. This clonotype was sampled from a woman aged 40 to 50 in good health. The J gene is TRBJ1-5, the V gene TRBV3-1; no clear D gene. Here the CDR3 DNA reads TGTGCCAGCAGCCCCACCGGGGAGCGTCAGCCCCAGCATTTT. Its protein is CASSPTGERQPQHF.